These 14 T cell receptor beta chains share one sample of origin, sequenced in a study of shared clonotypes between healthy human individuals. Sequenced by immunoSEQ multiplex PCR; TCRdb stores in-frame clones only, minus some. The repertoire consists of around 2.5 million clones, with roughly 93% occurring once and the leading ten covering around 0.37%. The specimen sequenced was naive CD4+ T cells from PBMCs. As to subset: CD45RA+ positively selected. The source of these receptors is a man aged 18 to 35 in good health. Some clones in this sample may be carry-over from other donors' samples.

The rearrangement links TRBV30 to TRBJ2-1; 14 bases match TRBD2. The CDR3 has 16 amino acids. The V and J ends lost 3 bases and 4 bases, in that order; junction bases with no gene match: 5. Germline V gene sequence: CDR1 GTSNPN, CDR2 SVGIG (reference sequence). This CDR3 is CAWSTGTSGSYNEQFF. The CDR3 region has the DNA TGTGCCTGGAGCACCGGGACTAGCGGGAGTTACAATGAGCAGTTCTTC. Full variable domain (remainder filled in from reference TRBV30 and TRBJ2-1): SQTIHQWPATLVQPVGSPLSLECTVEGTSNPNLYWYRQAAGRGLQLLFYSVGIGQISSEVPQNLSASRPQDRQFILSSKKLLLSDSGFYLCAWSTGTSGSYNEQFFGPGTRLTVL.

The rearrangement uses TRBV5-6 and TRBJ2-7; D might be TRBD2 (6 bases). V was pared by 1 base and J by 0 bases, with 11 bases between. The CDR3 spans 15 residues. Germline V gives CDR1 SGHDT, CDR2 YYEEEE. In DNA, the CDR3 is TGTGCCAGCAGCTTGAGGACTACCAGCTCCTACGAGCAGTACTTC. This gives the protein CASSLRTTSSYEQYF.

This sequence joins TRBV25-1 and TRBJ2-5, with unresolved D. The CDR3 runs 16 residues. V gave up 0 bases and J gave up 0 bases, with 11 bases separating them. The germline CDR1 and CDR2 sequences are MGHDK and SYGVNS. As DNA, the CDR3 is TGTGCCAGCAGTGAATATGCCACAGCGTACCAAGAGACCCAGTACTTC. This sequence encodes CASSEYATAYQETQYF.

This clone was counted once. The CDR3 DNA sequence: TGCGCCAGCAGTGAGTCGAGTAGCGGAGCCTACAATGAGCAGTTCTTC. Translated, it gives CASSESSSGAYNEQFF. The V call is TRBV10-1, the J call TRBJ2-1, with D possibly being TRBD2 (6 bases). The germline V and J ends were trimmed by 0 bases and 2 bases, with 11 bases remaining between them. The CDR3 length is 16 residues. The germline gives CDR1 WNHNN, CDR2 SYGVQD (reference sequence).

J is TRBJ2-7 and V is TRBV5-4, with unresolved D. Trimming shortened V by 4 bases and J by 6 bases, and 14 bases separated the two germline ends. CDR1 and CDR2 from the germline V gene are SGHNT and YYREEE (reference sequence). This CDR3 is built from 13 residues. CDR3 nucleotides: TGTGCCAGCAGCCCGACTGTTGCTGTCGAGCAGTACTTC. It yields the protein CASSPTVAVEQYF.

On this clone itself: The identical CDR3 is also encoded by other nucleotide sequences in the sample. The chain joins TRBV28 to TRBJ1-1; D remains ambiguous. Germline CDR1 and CDR2: MDHEN and SYDVKM. V lost 4 bases and J lost 6, with 9 bases in between. The CDR3 has 12 amino acids. CDR3 nucleotide sequence: TGTGCCAGCAGTTCCCAGAGGGCTGAAGCTTTCTTT. Its protein is CASSSQRAEAFF.

The V call is TRBV30, the J call TRBJ2-7; no firm D call. Germline V gives CDR1 GTSNPN, CDR2 SVGIG (reference sequence). Deletions cut 1 base from V and 8 bases from J, with 9 bases between. The length of the CDR3 is 11 residues. The CDR3 DNA is TGTGCCTGGAGTGCCGACGGTCAGCAGTACTTC. Its translation: CAWSADGQQYF.

V and J are TRBV19 and TRBJ1-1, with 7 bases matching TRBD1. The CDR3 has 17 residues. Germline V gives CDR1 LNHDA, CDR2 SQIVND (reference sequence). The V segment lost 6 bases and the J segment 4 bases; nucleotides outside the gene matches: 17. The CDR3 loop reads CASSRSVTGLRSTEAFF. CDR3 coding DNA: TGTGCCAGTAGCAGGTCCGTGACAGGGTTGAGGAGCACTGAAGCTTTCTTT.

This sequence joins TRBV19 and TRBJ1-1, with D possibly matching TRBD1 (5 bases). Trimming pared 9 bases from V and 9 bases from J, leaving 14 bases between. Germline CDR1 is LNHDA and CDR2 is SQIVND (reference sequence). This CDR3 is 11 amino acids long. CDR3 loop: CASRDRTKAFF. The CDR3 coding sequence is TGTGCCAGCAGGGACCGCACGAAAGCTTTCTTT.

The rearrangement joins TRBV19 to TRBJ2-1; 10 positions match TRBD1. V dropped 5 bases and J dropped 9; count of bases not matched to a gene: 10. The CDR3 loop spans 15 amino acids. CDR1 and CDR2 (germline): LNHDA, SQIVND (reference sequence). This CDR3 is CASSVGQGSFAEQFF. The CDR3 region has the DNA TGTGCCAGTAGTGTGGGACAGGGGAGTTTCGCTGAGCAGTTCTTC.

V and J are TRBV11-2 and TRBJ2-3; D is perhaps TRBD2 (6 bases). Deletions cut 4 bases from V and 2 bases from J, with 10 bases between. The length of the CDR3 is 14 residues. Germline V gene lookup returns CDR1 SGHAT and CDR2 FQNNGV. The CDR3 coding sequence is TGTGCCAGCAGCTCGACTAGGTTCACAGATACGCAGTATTTT. Translation: CASSSTRFTDTQYF.

The chain links TRBV19 to TRBJ1-5; no clear D gene. Between the trimmed V and J ends, which lost 6 bases and 7 bases, there was a span of 7 bases. The CDR3 consists of 11 residues. The V gene's germline CDR1 is LNHDA and CDR2 SQIVND (reference sequence). CDR3 bases: TGTGCCAGTAGCCTTGGGCAGCCCCAGCATTTT. Encoded protein: CASSLGQPQHF.

The V and J genes are TRBV28 and TRBJ2-7; no clear D. CDR1 is MDHEN and CDR2 is SYDVKM in the germline V gene. CDR3 length: 16 residues. The V end was cut by 4 bases, the J end by 1 base, with 17 bases between. The CDR3 bases are TGTGCCAGCAGTTCCCACGGCAGCGCAAATTCCTACGAGCAGTACTTC. Encoded protein: CASSSHGSANSYEQYF.

The chain links TRBV18 to TRBJ1-1, with TRBD1 identical over 8 bases. The CDR3 sequence is 14 residues long. The V gene end was trimmed by 4 bases and the J gene end by 1 base; junction bases not matched to a gene: 2. Per the germline V gene, CDR1 is KGHSH and CDR2 is LQKENI. The CDR3 DNA sequence: TGTGCCAGCTCACTGACAGGGGAGAACACTGAAGCTTTCTTT. Translated: CASSLTGENTEAFF.